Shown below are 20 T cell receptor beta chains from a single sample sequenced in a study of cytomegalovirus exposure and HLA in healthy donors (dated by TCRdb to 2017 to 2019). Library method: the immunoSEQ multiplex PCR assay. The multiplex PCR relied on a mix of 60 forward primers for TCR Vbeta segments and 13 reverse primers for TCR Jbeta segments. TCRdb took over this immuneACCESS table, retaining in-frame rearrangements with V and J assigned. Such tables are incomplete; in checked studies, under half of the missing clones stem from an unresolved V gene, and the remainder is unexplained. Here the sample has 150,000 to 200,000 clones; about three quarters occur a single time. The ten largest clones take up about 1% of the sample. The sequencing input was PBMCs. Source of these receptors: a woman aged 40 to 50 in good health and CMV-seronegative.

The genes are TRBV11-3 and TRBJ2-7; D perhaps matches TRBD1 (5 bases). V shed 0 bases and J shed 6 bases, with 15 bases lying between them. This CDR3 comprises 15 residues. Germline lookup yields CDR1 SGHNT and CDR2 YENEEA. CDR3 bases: TGTGCCAGCAGCTTAGATTGGGGCCAGGTCACCGAGCAGTACTTC. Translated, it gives CASSLDWGQVTEQYF.

Here the CDR3 reads CASSPLKAGVNTGELFF. The DNA for the CDR3 is TGTGCCAGCAGCCCGTTAAAGGCGGGAGTGAACACCGGGGAGCTGTTTTTT. The V call is TRBV6-7, the J call TRBJ2-2; 7 bases match TRBD2. TRBV6-7 is annotated as an ORF whose role is uncertain. The CDR3 runs 17 residues. Trimming at V came to 6 bases and at J to 1 base, leaving 11 bases not matched to a gene.

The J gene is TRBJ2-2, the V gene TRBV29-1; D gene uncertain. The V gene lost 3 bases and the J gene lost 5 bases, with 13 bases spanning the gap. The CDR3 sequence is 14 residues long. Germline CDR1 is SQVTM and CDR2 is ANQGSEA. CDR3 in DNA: TGCAGCGTTGATAAAGGAGAATGGACCGGGGAGCTGTTTTTT. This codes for CSVDKGEWTGELFF.

The CDR3 sequence: CASSPQGIEQFF. The CDR3, as DNA: TGTGCCAGCAGTCCACAGGGGATCGAGCAGTTCTTC. The chain employs TRBV6-5 and TRBJ2-1; 7 bases align to TRBD1. This CDR3 contains 12 residues. CDR1 and CDR2 from the germline V gene are MNHEY and SVGAGI. V lost 5 bases and J lost 10; bases outside the gene matches: 5.

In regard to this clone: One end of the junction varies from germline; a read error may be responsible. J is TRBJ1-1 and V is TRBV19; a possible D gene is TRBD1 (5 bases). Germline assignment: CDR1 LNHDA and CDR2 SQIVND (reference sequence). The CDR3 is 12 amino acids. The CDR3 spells CASSWHGAEAFF. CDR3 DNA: TGTGCCAGTAGTTGGCATGGGGCTGAGGCTTTCTTT.

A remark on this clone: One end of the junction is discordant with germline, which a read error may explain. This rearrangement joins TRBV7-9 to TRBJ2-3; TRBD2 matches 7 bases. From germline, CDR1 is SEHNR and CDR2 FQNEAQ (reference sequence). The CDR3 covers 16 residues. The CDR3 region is CSSSLGAGPSTDTQYF. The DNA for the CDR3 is TGTTCCAGCAGCTTAGGAGCGGGGCCTAGCACAGATACGCAGTATTTT.

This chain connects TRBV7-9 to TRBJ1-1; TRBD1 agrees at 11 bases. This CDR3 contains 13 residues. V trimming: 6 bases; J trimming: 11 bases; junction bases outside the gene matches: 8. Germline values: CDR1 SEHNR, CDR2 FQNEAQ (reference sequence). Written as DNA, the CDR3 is TGTGCCAGCAGAGACGGACAGGGGGCGGTGGCTTTCTTT. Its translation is CASRDGQGAVAFF.

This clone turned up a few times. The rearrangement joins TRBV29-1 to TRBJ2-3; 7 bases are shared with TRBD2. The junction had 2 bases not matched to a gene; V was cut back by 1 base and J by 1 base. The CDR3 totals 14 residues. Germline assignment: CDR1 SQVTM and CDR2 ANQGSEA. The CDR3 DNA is TGCAGCGTTGAAGGGGGGAGGGGCACAGATACGCAGTATTTT. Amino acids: CSVEGGRGTDTQYF.

CDR3 in amino acids: CASSRGTNTDTQYF. CDR3 sequence (DNA): TGTGCCAGCAGTCGAGGGACTAACACAGATACGCAGTATTTT. The V call is TRBV2, the J call TRBJ2-3; TRBD2 agrees at 7 bases. The ends lost 5 bases at V and 2 bases at J; junction bases unmatched: 4. Germline CDR1 and CDR2: SNHLY and FYNNEI. This CDR3 spans 14 amino acids.

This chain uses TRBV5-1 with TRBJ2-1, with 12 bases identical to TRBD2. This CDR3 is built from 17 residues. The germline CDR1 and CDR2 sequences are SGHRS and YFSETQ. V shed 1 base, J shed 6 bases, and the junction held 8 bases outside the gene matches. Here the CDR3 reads CASSLLPLAGGGNEQFF. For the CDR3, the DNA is TGCGCCAGCAGCTTGCTCCCTCTAGCGGGAGGGGGCAATGAGCAGTTCTTC.

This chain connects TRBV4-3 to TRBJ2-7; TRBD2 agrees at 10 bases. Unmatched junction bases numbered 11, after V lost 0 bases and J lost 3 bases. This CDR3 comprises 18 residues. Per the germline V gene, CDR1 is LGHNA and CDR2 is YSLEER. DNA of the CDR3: TGCGCCAGCAGCCAAGAGGTCCCAACGACTAGCGGGCTCTACGAGCAGTACTTC. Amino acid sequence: CASSQEVPTTSGLYEQYF.

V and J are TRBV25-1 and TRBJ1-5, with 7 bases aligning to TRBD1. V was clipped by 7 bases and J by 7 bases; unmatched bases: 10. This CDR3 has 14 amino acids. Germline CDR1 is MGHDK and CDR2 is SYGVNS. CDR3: CASMAGGSRQPQHF. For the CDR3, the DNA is TGTGCCAGCATGGCAGGGGGGAGCAGGCAGCCCCAGCATTTT.

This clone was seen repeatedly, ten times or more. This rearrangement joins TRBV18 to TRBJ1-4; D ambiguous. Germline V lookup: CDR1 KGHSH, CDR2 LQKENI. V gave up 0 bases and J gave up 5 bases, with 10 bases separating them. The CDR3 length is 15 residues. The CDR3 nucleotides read TGTGCCAGCTCACCACCGGGAGGGAGAAATGAAAAACTGTTTTTT. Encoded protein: CASSPPGGRNEKLFF.

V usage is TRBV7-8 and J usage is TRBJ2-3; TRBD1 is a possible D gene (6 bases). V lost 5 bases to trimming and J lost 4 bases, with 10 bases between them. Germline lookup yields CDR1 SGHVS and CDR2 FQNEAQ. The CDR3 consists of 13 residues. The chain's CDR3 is CASSLPGADTQYF. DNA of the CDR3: TGTGCCAGCAGCCTCCCAGGGGCAGATACGCAGTATTTT.

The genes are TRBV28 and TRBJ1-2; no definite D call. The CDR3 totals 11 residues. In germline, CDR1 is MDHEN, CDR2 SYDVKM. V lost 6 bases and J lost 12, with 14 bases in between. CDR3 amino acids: CASRQEDSHTF. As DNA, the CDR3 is TGTGCCAGCAGGCAGGAGGATAGTCACACCTTC.

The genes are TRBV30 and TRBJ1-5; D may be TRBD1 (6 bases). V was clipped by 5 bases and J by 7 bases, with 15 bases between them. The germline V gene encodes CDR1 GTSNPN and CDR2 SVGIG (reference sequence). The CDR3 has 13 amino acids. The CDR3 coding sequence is TGTGCCTGGGAGCAGGGGTTGGGGCAGCCCCAGCATTTT. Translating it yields CAWEQGLGQPQHF.

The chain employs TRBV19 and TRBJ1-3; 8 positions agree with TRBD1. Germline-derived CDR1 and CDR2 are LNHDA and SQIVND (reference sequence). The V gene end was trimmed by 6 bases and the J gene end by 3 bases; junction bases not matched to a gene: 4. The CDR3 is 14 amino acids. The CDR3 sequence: CASRSTGDGNTIYF. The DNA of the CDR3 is TGTGCCAGTAGATCGACAGGGGATGGAAACACCATATATTTT.

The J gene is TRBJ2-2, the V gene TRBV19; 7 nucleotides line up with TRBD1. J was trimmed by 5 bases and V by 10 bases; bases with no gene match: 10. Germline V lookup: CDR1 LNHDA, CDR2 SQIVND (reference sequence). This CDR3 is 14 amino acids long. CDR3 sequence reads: CATHRGQGTGELFF. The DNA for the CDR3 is TGTGCCACACACAGGGGTCAGGGAACCGGGGAGCTGTTTTTT. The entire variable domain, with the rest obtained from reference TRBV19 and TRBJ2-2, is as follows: DGGITQSPKYLFRKEGQNVTLSCEQNLNHDAMYWYRQDPGQGLRLIYYSQIVNDFQKGDIAEGYSVSREKKESFPLTVTSAQKNPTAFYLCATHRGQGTGELFFGEGSRLTVL.

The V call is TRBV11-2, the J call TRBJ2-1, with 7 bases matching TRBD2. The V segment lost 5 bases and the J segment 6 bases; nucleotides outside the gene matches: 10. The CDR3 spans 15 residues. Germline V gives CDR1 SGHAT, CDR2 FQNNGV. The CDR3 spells CASSPGLAVVNEQFF. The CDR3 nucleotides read TGTGCCAGCAGCCCGGGGCTAGCGGTCGTCAATGAGCAGTTCTTC.

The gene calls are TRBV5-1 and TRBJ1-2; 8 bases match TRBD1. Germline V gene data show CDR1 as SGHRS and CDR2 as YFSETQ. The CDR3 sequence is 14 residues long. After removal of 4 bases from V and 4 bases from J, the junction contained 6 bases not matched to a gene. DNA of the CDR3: TGCGCCAGCAGCAACGGACAGGGAGGCTATGGCTACACCTTC. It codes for CASSNGQGGYGYTF.